These 30 T cell receptor beta chains were all obtained from the same sample, sequenced in a study of cytomegalovirus exposure and HLA in healthy donors (dated by TCRdb to between 2016 and 2019). Receptor libraries were prepared by the immunoSEQ multiplex PCR assay. For the multiplex PCR, a mixture combining 60 forward primers for TCR Vbeta segments and 13 reverse primers for TCR Jbeta segments was used. The source is immuneACCESS, and TCRdb retained only in-frame sequences with V and J called. Part of the clones is not carried over; for the studies checked, unresolved V genes explain less than half of this, and the remainder is unexplained. This sample's table has entries for more than 95,000 clones. The top ten constitute 0.9% to 1.2% of the sample. Material: PBMCs. These receptors came from a man between 18 and 35 years old in good health and CMV-seronegative.

The V call is TRBV28, the J call TRBJ1-1, with D possibly matching TRBD1 (5 bases). The V and J ends lost 4 bases and 9 bases respectively, with 9 bases between them. The CDR3 loop spans 11 amino acids. Per the germline V gene, CDR1 is MDHEN and CDR2 is SYDVKM. In DNA, the CDR3 is TGTGCCAGCAGTTCTCAGGGTAAAGCTTTCTTT. Encoded protein: CASSSQGKAFF.

The chain is built from TRBV19 and TRBJ1-2; 7 bases align to TRBD1. From germline, CDR1 is LNHDA and CDR2 SQIVND (reference sequence). With 7 bases clipped from V and 4 bases from J, the junction kept 6 bases outside the gene matches. CDR3 size: 13 residues. The CDR3 DNA follows: TGTGCCAGTACCACGGGACAGAGCTATGGCTACACCTTC. It translates to CASTTGQSYGYTF.

The chain links TRBV18 to TRBJ1-1; unclear D gene. Per germline, CDR1 KGHSH and CDR2 LQKENI. V lost 8 bases and J lost 1, with 17 bases in between. The CDR3 is 15 amino acids. CDR3: CASRDGKAANTEAFF. For the CDR3, the DNA is TGTGCCAGCCGTGACGGGAAGGCGGCGAACACTGAAGCTTTCTTT.

V gene TRBV19 combines with J gene TRBJ2-2, with D unclear. The CDR3 covers 12 residues. Germline assignment: CDR1 LNHDA and CDR2 SQIVND (reference sequence). The germline V and J ends were trimmed by 1 base and 5 bases, with 2 bases remaining between them. The CDR3 nucleotides are TGTGCCAGTAGTATAGTAACCGGGGAGCTGTTTTTT. It yields the protein CASSIVTGELFF.

The chain recombines TRBV28 with TRBJ2-7, with D possibly matching TRBD2 (6 bases). Germline CDR1 and CDR2: MDHEN and SYDVKM. This CDR3 is built from 15 residues. V dropped 10 bases and J dropped 4 bases, with 23 bases sitting between them. Written as DNA, the CDR3 is TGTGCCACCAAGGAGGGCGGATTTTTAGCTTACGAGCAGTACTTC. Its translation is CATKEGGFLAYEQYF.

This sequence joins TRBV30 and TRBJ1-4, with a weak D call TRBD1 (6 bases). The CDR3 runs 14 residues. The V end lost 4 bases, the J end lost 8 bases, and 17 bases lay between the germline ends. The germline V gene encodes CDR1 GTSNPN and CDR2 SVGIG (reference sequence). The CDR3 spells CAWTLRGAGEKLFF. In DNA, the CDR3 is TGTGCCTGGACGTTGCGGGGGGCCGGGGAAAAACTGTTTTTT.

The rearrangement links TRBV27 to TRBJ2-7; a weak D match, TRBD2 (5 bases). Between the trimmed V and J ends, which lost 6 bases and 4 bases, there was a span of 13 bases. Per germline, CDR1 MNHEY and CDR2 SMNVEV (reference sequence). The length of the CDR3 is 13 residues. CDR3 loop: CASSPGNYYEQYF. DNA of the CDR3: TGTGCCAGCAGCCCGGGGAACTATTACGAGCAGTACTTC.

CDR3 residues: CASSFTGTSYEQYF. CDR3 sequence (DNA): TGTGCCAGCAGTTTCACAGGGACATCCTACGAGCAGTACTTC. The rearrangement links TRBV6-5 to TRBJ2-7; a possible D gene is TRBD1 (6 bases). The CDR3 is made up of 14 amino acids. CDR1 and CDR2 (germline): MNHEY, SVGAGI. V gave up 4 bases and J gave up 1 base, with 11 bases separating them.

DNA for the CDR3: TGTGCCAGCAGCCGGTCGACAGGGGGCACTGAAGCTTTCTTT. Amino acids: CASSRSTGGTEAFF. The chain is built from TRBV16 and TRBJ1-1; 9 bases line up with TRBD1. Germline V CDR1 and CDR2: KGHSY, FQNENV. This CDR3 is 14 amino acids long. The V gene end was trimmed by 4 bases and the J gene end by 4 bases; junction bases not matched to a gene: 4.

The chain joins TRBV9 to TRBJ2-3; D may be TRBD2 (5 bases). Trimming took 4 bases from V and 6 from J, leaving 15 bases between them. The CDR3 totals 14 residues. Germline-derived CDR1 and CDR2 are SGDLS and YYNGEE. CDR3 amino acids: CASSKWSGPDTQYF. Here the CDR3 DNA reads TGTGCCAGCAGCAAGTGGAGCGGCCCGGATACGCAGTATTTT.

The J gene is TRBJ2-7, the V gene TRBV5-4, with D possibly matching TRBD2 (6 bases). The ends were cut back, 4 bases at V and 5 bases at J, with 13 bases in the middle. The germline CDR1 and CDR2 sequences are SGHNT and YYREEE (reference sequence). This CDR3 contains 13 residues. CDR3 amino acids: CASSLRGIDEQYF. The CDR3 nucleotides are TGTGCCAGCAGCCTGCGGGGCATCGACGAGCAGTACTTC.

Concerning this clone: At the DNA level, this CDR3 is encoded by other sequences in the same sample as well. V is TRBV5-1 and J is TRBJ1-2, with 7 bases lining up with TRBD1. CDR1 SGHRS and CDR2 YFSETQ come from the germline V gene. J gave up 4 bases and V 6 bases, and 15 bases lay outside the gene matches. This CDR3 has 16 amino acids. CDR3 region: CASNKGWPAGGYGYTF. The CDR3 region has the DNA TGCGCCAGCAACAAGGGCTGGCCGGCAGGGGGCTATGGCTACACCTTC.

The rearrangement uses TRBV6-4 and TRBJ2-1; D possibly corresponds to TRBD2 (6 bases). The V end lost 2 bases, the J end lost 6 bases, and 17 bases lay between the germline ends. Germline lookup yields CDR1 MRHNA and CDR2 SNTAGT. This CDR3 comprises 16 residues. The CDR3 DNA sequence: TGTGCCAGCAGTGACGCCCCGGGAGACCGGGGCAATGAGCAGTTCTTC. It specifies CASSDAPGDRGNEQFF.

This chain connects TRBV18 to TRBJ2-7, with TRBD2 matching over 16 bases. J gave up 0 bases and V 3 bases, and 2 bases lay outside the gene matches. This CDR3 has 17 residues. Germline CDR1 KGHSH, CDR2 LQKENI. The CDR3 loop is CASSPGTSGRASYEQYF. CDR3 nucleotide sequence: TGTGCCAGCTCACCGGGGACTAGCGGGAGGGCCTCCTACGAGCAGTACTTC. Complete variable domain (other parts from reference TRBV18 and TRBJ2-7): NAGVMQNPRHLVRRRGQEARLRCSPMKGHSHVYWYRQLPEEGLKFMVYLQKENIIDESGMPKERFSAEFPKEGPSILRIQQVVRGDSAAYFCASSPGTSGRASYEQYFGPGTRLTVT.

The chain combines TRBV30 with TRBJ2-7; D is possibly TRBD1 (5 bases). In germline, CDR1 is GTSNPN, CDR2 SVGIG (reference sequence). Trimming pared 2 bases from V and 2 bases from J, leaving 10 bases between. There are 13 residues in the CDR3. CDR3 amino acids: CAWSKGHTYEQYF. In DNA, the CDR3 is TGTGCCTGGAGTAAGGGGCACACCTACGAGCAGTACTTC.

V and J are TRBV11-3 and TRBJ2-1; TRBD2 matches 10 bases. Germline lookup yields CDR1 SGHNT and CDR2 YENEEA. With 0 bases clipped from V and 2 bases from J, the junction kept 4 bases outside the gene matches. The CDR3 is 17 amino acids. The DNA for the CDR3 is TGTGCCAGCAGCTTAGAAGCGGGGGGGCGCACCTACAATGAGCAGTTCTTC. This encodes CASSLEAGGRTYNEQFF.

V is TRBV25-1 and J is TRBJ2-7, with D possibly matching TRBD2 (5 bases). CDR1 MGHDK and CDR2 SYGVNS come from the germline V gene. The CDR3 totals 15 residues. V dropped 6 bases and J dropped 0 bases, with 15 bases sitting between them. The CDR3 bases are TGTGCCAGCAGCCACCCCGCGGGCCGCTCCTACGAGCAGTACTTC. Protein product: CASSHPAGRSYEQYF.

J is TRBJ1-1 and V is TRBV18; the match to TRBD1 covers 8 bases. CDR3 length: 17 residues. Per germline, CDR1 KGHSH and CDR2 LQKENI. V was clipped by 3 bases and J by 1 base; unmatched bases: 10. The CDR3, as DNA: TGTGCCAGCTCACCTAAACCAGGGGGCGGGAGGAACACTGAAGCTTTCTTT. This sequence encodes CASSPKPGGGRNTEAFF.

The V and J genes are TRBV29-1 and TRBJ2-7, with D maybe TRBD1 (5 bases). The length of the CDR3 is 13 residues. Germline V lookup: CDR1 SQVTM, CDR2 ANQGSEA. The ends were cut back, 2 bases at V and 5 bases at J, with 13 bases in the middle. CDR3: CSVEFNRGNEQYF. In DNA form, the CDR3 reads TGCAGCGTTGAATTCAATAGGGGCAACGAGCAGTACTTC.

J is TRBJ2-2 and V is TRBV13; D not resolved. CDR3 length equals 14 residues. The V end was cut by 0 bases, the J end by 9 bases, with 11 bases between. The germline gives CDR1 PRHDT, CDR2 FYEKMQ (reference sequence). In nucleotides, the CDR3 is TGTGCCAGCAGCTTAGGACAGAGCATGTGGGAGCTGTTTTTT. Amino acid sequence: CASSLGQSMWELFF.

This chain connects TRBV6-5 to TRBJ2-7; 9 bases align to TRBD2. The CDR3 length is 16 residues. Germline CDR1 and CDR2: MNHEY and SVGAGI. V lost 4 bases to trimming and J lost 2 bases; unmatched junction nucleotides: 9. The CDR3 reads CASSSFSTSGTYEQYF. The CDR3 bases are TGTGCCAGCAGTTCTTTTTCGACTAGCGGAACCTACGAGCAGTACTTC.

The V gene is TRBV18, the J gene TRBJ2-1; maybe TRBD1 (6 bases). The CDR3 extends over 15 amino acids. The germline V gene encodes CDR1 KGHSH and CDR2 LQKENI. Trimming took 3 bases from V and 4 from J, leaving 13 bases between them. CDR3 in DNA: TGTGCCAGCTCACCCCCAGGACAGTGGTACAATGAGCAGTTCTTC. It translates to CASSPPGQWYNEQFF.

This chain links TRBV9 with TRBJ1-1; TRBD1 aligns across 11 bases. This CDR3 has 15 residues. Germline V gene sequence: CDR1 SGDLS, CDR2 YYNGEE. V dropped 4 bases and J dropped 4; count of bases not matched to a gene: 6. This chain's CDR3 is CASSSLGQGGTEAFF. The CDR3 bases are TGTGCCAGCAGCTCCTTGGGACAGGGGGGCACTGAAGCTTTCTTT.

The V gene is TRBV18, the J gene TRBJ1-1; a weak D match, TRBD1 (5 bases). From germline, CDR1 is KGHSH and CDR2 LQKENI. The CDR3 has 10 residues. V was trimmed by 5 bases and J by 8 bases, leaving 6 bases between them. The CDR3 is CASSSGEAFF. DNA of the CDR3: TGTGCCAGCTCATCAGGGGAAGCTTTCTTT.

The chain recombines TRBV11-2 with TRBJ1-1; D is uncertain. Germline CDR1 is SGHAT and CDR2 is FQNNGV. The CDR3 runs 12 residues. V was cut by 5 bases and J by 2 bases, with 6 bases left in between. The CDR3 DNA follows: TGTGCCAGCAGCCCCCAAAACACTGAAGCTTTCTTT. Translated: CASSPQNTEAFF.

The CDR3 sequence: CASSWIPHSTAMNTEAFF. The CDR3 coding sequence is TGTGCCAGCAGCTGGATCCCCCACTCGACAGCCATGAACACTGAAGCTTTCTTT. This chain connects TRBV7-8 to TRBJ1-1, with D perhaps matching TRBD1 (5 bases). The germline V and J ends were trimmed by 4 bases and 0 bases, with 21 bases remaining between them. The CDR3 has 18 amino acids. Germline loops: CDR1 SGHVS, CDR2 FQNEAQ.

The rearrangement uses TRBV7-9 and TRBJ2-1; D is undetermined. From germline, CDR1 is SEHNR and CDR2 FQNEAQ (reference sequence). CDR3 length: 14 residues. The V and J ends lost 8 bases and 0 bases respectively, with 11 bases between them. The CDR3 here is CASHDGHSYNEQFF. DNA of the CDR3: TGTGCCAGCCATGATGGGCACTCCTACAATGAGCAGTTCTTC.

The chain combines TRBV5-1 with TRBJ1-1; 8 bases map to TRBD1. CDR1 is SGHRS, CDR2 YFSETQ, per germline. The CDR3 covers 15 residues. Trimming at V came to 4 bases and at J to 3 bases, leaving 8 bases not matched to a gene. CDR3 protein: CASSQSTGVDTEAFF. For the CDR3, the DNA is TGCGCCAGCAGCCAGTCGACAGGGGTTGACACTGAAGCTTTCTTT.

The chain's CDR3 is CASSRDGERDIQYF. CDR3 in DNA: TGTGCCAGCAGCCGGGACGGAGAGCGGGACATTCAGTACTTC. The rearrangement links TRBV2 to TRBJ2-4; a weak D match, TRBD2 (6 bases). Germline V gene data show CDR1 as SNHLY and CDR2 as FYNNEI. V gave up 6 bases and J gave up 8 bases, with 17 bases separating them. The CDR3 extends over 14 amino acids. Using reference TRBV2 and TRBJ2-4 for the parts outside the CDR3, the full variable domain is EPEVTQTPSHQVTQMGQEVILRCVPISNHLYFYWYRQILGQKVEFLVSFYNNEISEKSEIFDDQFSVERPDGSNFTLKIRSTKLEDSAMYFCASSRDGERDIQYFGAGTRLSVL.

The chain recombines TRBV6-5 with TRBJ2-7; maybe TRBD2 (6 bases). Germline assignment: CDR1 MNHEY and CDR2 SVGAGI. The CDR3 contains 14 residues. The V gene lost 6 bases and the J gene lost 3 bases, with 15 bases spanning the gap. The CDR3 region has the DNA TGTGCCAGCAGCAAAAATCGGGGAGGCTACGAGCAGTACTTC. It codes for CASSKNRGGYEQYF.